The 4 T cell receptor beta chains reported below all come from one sample, sequenced in a study of human T cells and chemical hapten exposure. TCRdb re-analysed the 5' RACE reads in MiXCR, keeping a single row per CDR3 protein. The sample has 110,000 to 150,000 distinct CDR3 sequences; roughly 4.1% are singletons. The template was total RNA from unfractionated whole blood. Receptors were obtained from a female donor in good health.

The CDR3 coding sequence is TGTGCCACCAGTACAGGGACTGGAAACACCATATATTTT. Translation: CATSTGTGNTIYF. V gene TRBV24-1 combines with J gene TRBJ1-3; perhaps TRBD1 as D (6 bases). Germline-derived CDR1 and CDR2 are KGHDR and SFDVKD. V was pared by 6 bases and J by 2 bases, with 7 bases between. The CDR3 is made up of 13 amino acids.

This clonotype showed up many times. This chain uses TRBV10-3 with TRBJ2-4; D may correspond to TRBD1 or TRBD2 (5 bases each). V dropped 1 base and J dropped 7 bases, with 14 bases sitting between them. This CDR3 is 15 amino acids long. Germline V gene sequence: CDR1 ENHRY, CDR2 SYGVKD. The CDR3 loop is CAISEFSGTLNIQYF. The CDR3 DNA reads TGTGCCATCAGTGAGTTTTCTGGGACCCTGAACATTCAGTACTTC.

This clonotype was found many times. The CDR3 sequence: CAWSSGGSNEQYF. CDR3 coding DNA: TGTGCCTGGAGTTCAGGGGGTTCTAACGAGCAGTACTTC. The V call is TRBV30, the J call TRBJ2-7, with 7 bases fitting TRBD1. Germline CDR1 GTSNPN, CDR2 SVGIG (reference sequence). The CDR3 contains 13 residues. V lost 2 bases and J lost 5; bases outside the gene matches: 6.

This clonotype has a count of ten or more. The chain couples TRBV7-9 to TRBJ1-6; TRBD1 aligns across 9 bases. Germline assignment: CDR1 SEHNR and CDR2 FQNEAQ (reference sequence). The CDR3 runs to 15 residues. Trimming took 5 bases from V and 7 from J; bases not matched to a gene: 6. Written as DNA, the CDR3 is TGTGCCAGCAGCCAAAAGACAGGGGGGAATTCACCCCTCCACTTT. Protein: CASSQKTGGNSPLHF.